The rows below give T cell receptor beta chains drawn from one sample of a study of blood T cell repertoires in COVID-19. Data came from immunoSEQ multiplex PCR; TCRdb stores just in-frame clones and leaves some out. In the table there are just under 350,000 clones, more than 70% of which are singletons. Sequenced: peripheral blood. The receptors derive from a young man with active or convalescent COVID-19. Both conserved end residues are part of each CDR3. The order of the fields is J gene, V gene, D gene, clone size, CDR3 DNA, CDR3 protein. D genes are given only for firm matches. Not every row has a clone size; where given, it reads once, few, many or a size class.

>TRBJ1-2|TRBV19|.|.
TGTGCCAGTACCCCAGGGCGCCTATCTGCCTACACCTTC
CASTPGRLSAYTF
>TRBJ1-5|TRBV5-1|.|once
TGCGCCAGCAGCTTGGCCGGCGCAGGGGACCAGCCCCAGCATTTT
CASSLAGAGDQPQHF
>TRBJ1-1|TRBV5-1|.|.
TGCGCCAGCAGCTTGGACAGCTGGAACACTGAAGCTTTCTTT
CASSLDSWNTEAFF
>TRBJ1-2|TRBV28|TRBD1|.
TGTGCCAGCAGTTTAACGGACAGGAGGGCTAGCGGCTACACCTTC
CASSLTDRRASGYTF
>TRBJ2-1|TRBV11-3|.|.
TGTGCCAGCAGCTTGGAGCGGGCTTCCTACAATGAGCAGTTCTTC
CASSLERASYNEQFF
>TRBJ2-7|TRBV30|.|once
TGTGCCTGGAAAGGTCAGGCCGCCACCTACGAGCAGTACTTC
CAWKGQAATYEQYF
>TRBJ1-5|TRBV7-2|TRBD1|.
TGTGCCAGCAGCCCCGGGACAGGGCGGAATCAGCCCCAGCATTTT
CASSPGTGRNQPQHF
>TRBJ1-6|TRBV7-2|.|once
TGTGCCAGCAGCGCCGGACTGCTGAATTCACCCCTCCACTTT
CASSAGLLNSPLHF
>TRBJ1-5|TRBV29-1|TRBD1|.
TGCAGCGTTGGGGACAGGGGGCAAGGTCAGCCCCAGCATTTT
CSVGDRGQGQPQHF
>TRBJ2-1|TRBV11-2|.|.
TGTGCCAGCAGCTTCAGGGTGGACAATGAGCAGTTCTTC
CASSFRVDNEQFF
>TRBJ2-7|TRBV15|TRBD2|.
TGTGCCACCAGCAGAGTTCGGGGACTAGCGGGAGTGCAGTACTTC
CATSRVRGLAGVQYF
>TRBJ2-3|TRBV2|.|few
TGTGCCACGAGCGGGCCCCCTAGCACAGATACGCAGTATTTT
CATSGPPSTDTQYF
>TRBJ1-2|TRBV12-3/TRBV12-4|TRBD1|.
TGTGCCAGCAGTCATGGACAGGACCCCGTCGCCTTC
CASSHGQDPVAF
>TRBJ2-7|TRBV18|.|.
TGTGCCAGCTCACCATACAGTTTAAGTGAGCAGTACTTC
CASSPYSLSEQYF
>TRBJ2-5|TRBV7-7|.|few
TGTGCCAGCAGCCGGACTAGGGGGGGAGAGACCCAGTACTTC
CASSRTRGGETQYF
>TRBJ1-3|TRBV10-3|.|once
TGTGCCATCCAGGGAACTGCGGACACCATATATTTT
CAIQGTADTIYF
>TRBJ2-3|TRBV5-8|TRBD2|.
TGTGCCAGCAGCTCGGGACTAGCGGGGGCAGATACGCAGTATTTT
CASSSGLAGADTQYF
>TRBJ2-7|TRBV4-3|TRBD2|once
TGCGCCAGCAGCCAAGTGCTAGCGGGAGGTCTACCCTACGAGCAGTACTTC
CASSQVLAGGLPYEQYF
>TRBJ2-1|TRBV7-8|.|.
TGTGCCAGCAGCGCCCCGGAGGGTGAGCAGTTCTTC
CASSAPEGEQFF
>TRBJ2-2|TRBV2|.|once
TGTGCCAGCAGGACCGACTCGTACACCGGGGAGCTGTTTTTT
CASRTDSYTGELFF
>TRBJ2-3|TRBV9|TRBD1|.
TGTGCCAGCAGCCTTCAGACAGGGACAAGCGCAGATACGCAGTATTTT
CASSLQTGTSADTQYF
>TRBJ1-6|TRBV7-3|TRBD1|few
TGTGCCAGCAGCTGGGGACAGGGGGACAATTCACCCCTCCACTTT
CASSWGQGDNSPLHF
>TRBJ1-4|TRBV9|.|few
TGTGCCAGCAGCCCCCGGCAGGGTATTTGGGAAAAACTGTTTTTT
CASSPRQGIWEKLFF
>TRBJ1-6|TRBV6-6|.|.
TGTGCCAGCAGTTCTAGGCAGTATAATTCACCCCTCCACTTT
CASSSRQYNSPLHF
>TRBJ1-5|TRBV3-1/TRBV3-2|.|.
TGTGCCAGCAGCGAAGGGGGGCTTCAGCCCCAGCATTTT
CASSEGGLQPQHF
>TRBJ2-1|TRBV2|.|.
TGTGCCAGCACGGCGGGGCCCAATGAGCAGTTCTTC
CASTAGPNEQFF
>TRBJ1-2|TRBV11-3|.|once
TGTGCCAGCAGCAAGTGGCCGGGGGTGGGTCATGGCTACACCTTC
CASSKWPGVGHGYTF
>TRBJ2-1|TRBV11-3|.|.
TGTGCCAGCAGCTTAGAAATTGTATTAGCGTCTGACAATGAGCAGTTCTTC
CASSLEIVLASDNEQFF
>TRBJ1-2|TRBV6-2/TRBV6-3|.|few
TGTGCCAGCAGTTACCCCTACCAACCTAACTATGGCTACACCTTC
CASSYPYQPNYGYTF
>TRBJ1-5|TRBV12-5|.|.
TGTGCTAGTGGCTCCTTCTTGAGGCCCCAGCATTTT
CASGSFLRPQHF
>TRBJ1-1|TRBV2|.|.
TGTGCCAGCAAAAGTAGCCAGCAGAACACTGAAGCTTTCTTT
CASKSSQQNTEAFF
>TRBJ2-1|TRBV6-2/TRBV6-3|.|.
TGTGCCAGCAGTATTAGCGAGGAGGGAATTGAGCAGTTCTTC
CASSISEEGIEQFF
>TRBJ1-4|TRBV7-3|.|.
TGTGCCAGCAGCTTACGGGGTTTACCTAATGAAAAACTGTTTTTT
CASSLRGLPNEKLFF
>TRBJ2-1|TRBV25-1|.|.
TGTGCCAGCAGCCGGGGGTACTACAATGAGCAGTTCTTC
CASSRGYYNEQFF
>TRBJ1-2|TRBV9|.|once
TGTGCCAGCAGCGTAGGAGTACCAGCGTATGGCTACACCTTC
CASSVGVPAYGYTF
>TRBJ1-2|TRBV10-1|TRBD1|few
TGCGCCCCTGGGGGGACAGGGTCTAACTATGGCTACACCTTC
CAPGGTGSNYGYTF
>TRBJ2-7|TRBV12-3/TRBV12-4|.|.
TGTGCCAGCAGTTCGACGGGTGCGCAGTACTTC
CASSSTGAQYF
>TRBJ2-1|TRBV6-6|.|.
TGTGCCAGCACCTCTACGGGGGATGAGCAGTTCTTC
CASTSTGDEQFF
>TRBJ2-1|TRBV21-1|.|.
TGTGCCAGCAGCCCCTTAGGACAGGGTTACAATGAGCAGTTCTTC
CASSPLGQGYNEQFF
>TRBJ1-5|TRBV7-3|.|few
TGTGCCAGCAGCTTAGATGGGGCAAGCAATCAGCCCCAGCATTTT
CASSLDGASNQPQHF
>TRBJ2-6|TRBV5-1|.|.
TGCGCCAGCAGCTTGGCCCCAGGGGGGATAACTGGGGCCAACGTCCTGACTTTC
CASSLAPGGITGANVLTF
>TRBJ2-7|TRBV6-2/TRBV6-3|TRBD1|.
TGTGCCAGCAGTTACTCGAAGATCGGGACAGGGTTTGCCTACGAGCAGTACTTC
CASSYSKIGTGFAYEQYF
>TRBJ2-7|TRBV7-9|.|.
TGTGCCAGCAGCTTGGACATACCGGGCGAGCAGTACTTC
CASSLDIPGEQYF
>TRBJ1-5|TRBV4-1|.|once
TGCGCCAGCAGCCAAGAAGGTGGGGCCCAGCCCCAGCATTTT
CASSQEGGAQPQHF
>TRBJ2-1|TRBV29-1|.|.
TGCAGCGTCCGGGGGAGCTCCTACAATGAGCAGTTCTTC
CSVRGSSYNEQFF
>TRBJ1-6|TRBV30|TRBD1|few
TGTGCCTGGAGTTCGGGGACAGTGAGAATTTTT
CAWSSGTVRIF
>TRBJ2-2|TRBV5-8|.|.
TGTGCCAGCAGCACCCTTCCTTGGGGAGGCACCGGGGAGCTGTTTTTT
CASSTLPWGGTGELFF
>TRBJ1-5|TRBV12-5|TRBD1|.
TGTGCTAGTGGTTTGGTACTAGGCAGGGGGGATTCTGAGGGTCAGCCCCAGCATTTT
CASGLVLGRGDSEGQPQHF
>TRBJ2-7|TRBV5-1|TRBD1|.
TGCGCCAGCAGTTACTTTCCGGGACAGGGGAGCGAGCAGTACTTC
CASSYFPGQGSEQYF
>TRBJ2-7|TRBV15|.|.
TGTGCCACCAGCAGAGACGGCTCCAGACAGGGGACTAACTACGAGCAGTACTTC
CATSRDGSRQGTNYEQYF
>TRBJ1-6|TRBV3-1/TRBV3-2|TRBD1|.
TGTGCCAGCAGCCCTCAGGGGGCTGACTCACCCCTCCACTTT
CASSPQGADSPLHF
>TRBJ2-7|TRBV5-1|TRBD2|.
TGCGCCAGCAGCTTGTTTGGACTAGCGTCGATCAGCTCCTACGAGCAGTACTTC
CASSLFGLASISSYEQYF